Following are 14 T cell receptor beta chains from one sample sequenced in a study of Ad26.COV2.S vaccination and SARS-CoV-2 variants. Specified treatment: some 20 received Ad26.COV2.S at low or high dose, single or two shots; roughly five received placebo; per-sample allocation not given. Material that was analyzed had been drawn on day 63 after the first vaccine or placebo injection. The protocol was immunoSEQ multiplex PCR, while the TCRdb copy is restricted to in-frame clones and leaves out a portion. The profile shows around 450,000 clones, approximately 87% of them singletons. The material sequenced was peripheral blood, taken in a trial of Ad26.COV2.S vaccine versus placebo. These receptor sequences come from a person aged 18-60 years who received the Ad26.COV2.S COVID-19 vaccine or a placebo.

This clone was detected only once. The chain uses TRBV9 and TRBJ2-7; D uncertain. This CDR3 is 15 amino acids long. The ends were cut back, 4 bases at V and 0 bases at J, with 14 bases in the middle. The germline gives CDR1 SGDLS, CDR2 YYNGEE. The CDR3 nucleotides read TGTGCCAGCAGCACTTACGACGGAAGCTCCTACGAGCAGTACTTC. It specifies CASSTYDGSSYEQYF. The full variable domain, in which reference TRBV9 and TRBJ2-7 provide the parts outside the CDR3, is DSGVTQTPKHLITATGQRVTLRCSPRSGDLSVYWYQQSLDQGLQFLIQYYNGEERAKGNILERFSAQQFPDLHSELNLSSLELGDSALYFCASSTYDGSSYEQYFGPGTRLTVT.

The chain couples TRBV19 to TRBJ1-4; D is unclear. The CDR3 has 14 residues. The germline V and J ends were trimmed by 5 bases and 8 bases, with 15 bases remaining between them. In germline, CDR1 is LNHDA, CDR2 SQIVND (reference sequence). The DNA of the CDR3 is TGTGCCAGTAGTCTCGATATTGAGGAGGAAAAACTGTTTTTT. Translation gives CASSLDIEEEKLFF.

The V gene is TRBV7-3, the J gene TRBJ2-1; D gene unclear. Germline CDR1 is SGHTA and CDR2 is FQGTGA. The CDR3 sequence is 12 residues long. Trimming stripped 4 bases from V and 5 bases from J, with 6 bases between. The CDR3 loop is CASSSRNNEQFF. DNA of the CDR3: TGTGCCAGCAGCTCAAGGAACAATGAGCAGTTCTTC.

This clone has only one observation. The rearrangement links TRBV4-1 to TRBJ2-7; 7 bases align to TRBD2. The germline V gene encodes CDR1 MGHRA and CDR2 YSYEKL. V dropped 3 bases and J dropped 2; count of bases not matched to a gene: 7. The CDR3 sequence is 15 residues long. The chain's CDR3 is CASSQPGAGAYEQYF. Written as DNA, the CDR3 is TGCGCCAGCAGCCAGCCTGGTGCGGGGGCCTACGAGCAGTACTTC.

The V call is TRBV15, the J call TRBJ2-7; TRBD1 aligns across 8 bases. Unmatched junction bases numbered 5, after V lost 0 bases and J lost 4 bases. This CDR3 is 15 amino acids long. Germline V lookup: CDR1 LNHNV, CDR2 YYDKDF (reference sequence). The chain's CDR3 is CATSRDDRGLYEQYF. CDR3 DNA sequence: TGTGCCACCAGCAGAGACGACAGGGGATTATACGAGCAGTACTTC.

The chain carries TRBV29-1 and TRBJ2-1; TRBD2 is a possible D gene (5 bases). The CDR3 contains 13 residues. Per the germline V gene, CDR1 is SQVTM and CDR2 is ANQGSEA. V was trimmed by 5 bases and J by 8 bases, leaving 16 bases between them. CDR3 sequence reads: CSVWPRPRDEQFF. The CDR3, as DNA: TGCAGCGTTTGGCCTAGGCCGAGGGATGAGCAGTTCTTC.

CDR3 sequence (DNA): TGCGCCAGCAGCCAGCACAGGGGGCCTGAAGCTTTCTTT. Translation: CASSQHRGPEAFF. The V call is TRBV4-3, the J call TRBJ1-1; TRBD1 agrees at 9 bases. CDR3 length: 13 residues. V dropped 3 bases and J dropped 6; count of bases not matched to a gene: 2. The germline V gene has CDR1 LGHNA and CDR2 YSLEER.

The DNA for the CDR3 is TGTGCCAGCAGTATTTATTGGTACGAGCAGTACTTC. Amino acid sequence: CASSIYWYEQYF. The chain links TRBV28 to TRBJ2-7; D gene ambiguous. The CDR3 has 12 amino acids. V shed 5 bases and J shed 4 bases, with 9 bases lying between them. Germline assignment: CDR1 MDHEN and CDR2 SYDVKM.

The rearrangement uses TRBV7-7 and TRBJ2-5, with D uncertain. The CDR3 is 14 amino acids. Trimming took off 6 bases at V and 5 bases at J, with 16 bases between the two ends. Germline lookup yields CDR1 SSHAT and CDR2 FNYEAQ (reference sequence). CDR3 residues: CASSPQSSGETQYF. The CDR3 nucleotides read TGTGCCAGCAGTCCACAGTCCTCCGGGGAGACCCAGTACTTC.

The chain carries TRBV29-1 and TRBJ2-3; TRBD2 matches at 7 bases. The length of the CDR3 is 13 residues. V lost 3 bases to trimming and J lost 2 bases; unmatched junction nucleotides: 2. Germline CDR1 is SQVTM and CDR2 is ANQGSEA. The CDR3 loop is CSVDGGNTDTQYF. The CDR3 DNA reads as TGCAGCGTTGACGGGGGGAACACAGATACGCAGTATTTT.

The V call is TRBV12-3 or TRBV12-4, the J call TRBJ2-7; D is possibly TRBD2 (5 bases). V lost 6 bases, J lost 7 bases, and 16 bases lay in between. This CDR3 spans 13 amino acids. Here the CDR3 DNA reads TGTGCCAGCAGATATTTCGGGTCGGGGGAGCAGTACTTC. Translated, it gives CASRYFGSGEQYF.

This clone has a single count. J is TRBJ1-5 and V is TRBV27; 8 bases fit TRBD1. Germline loops: CDR1 MNHEY, CDR2 SMNVEV (reference sequence). The CDR3 is 14 amino acids. Germline trimming cut 6 bases from V and 6 bases from J; bases unmatched to any gene: 7. CDR3 loop: CASSPPGGFQPQHF. Here the CDR3 DNA reads TGTGCCAGCAGCCCTCCAGGGGGCTTTCAGCCCCAGCATTTT.

This chain joins TRBV7-2 and TRBJ2-1; D call uncertain. Germline lookup yields CDR1 SGHTA and CDR2 FQGNSA. The CDR3 is made up of 15 amino acids. The ends were cut back, 2 bases at V and 5 bases at J, with 13 bases in the middle. This chain's CDR3 is CASSLLLRRNNEQFF. CDR3 DNA: TGTGCCAGCAGCTTATTACTCCGCAGGAACAATGAGCAGTTCTTC.

The chain uses TRBV30 and TRBJ2-2; D gene ambiguous. CDR1 is GTSNPN and CDR2 is SVGIG in the germline V gene (reference sequence). The V and J ends lost 4 bases and 7 bases respectively, with 13 bases between them. CDR3 length equals 13 residues. The CDR3 coding sequence is TGTGCCTGGAACGCCCGACCGGACGGGGAGCTGTTTTTT. Its protein is CAWNARPDGELFF.